The entry below describes one T cell receptor beta chain. As yet, its antigen is unknown. The data stem from a study of memory CD4+ T cells and cytomegalovirus serostatus. Single viable CD3+CD4+CD8-CD45RO+ cells were sorted as the memory CD4+ T cells. The assay was immunoSEQ multiplex PCR, and TCRdb's table has in-frame clones only and misses some. The data contain more than 45,000 clones, roughly 73% of them seen just once; the ten biggest clones take up 0.6% to 0.95%. Points from the study as a whole: Each of 67 CMV-associated TCRbeta sequences occurred in one to five individuals.

Germline loops: CDR1 SNHLY, CDR2 FYNNEI. The J segment lost 7 bases and the V segment lost 4 bases, leaving 8 bases of the junction unmatched. The CDR3 is 14 residues long. This sequence originates from an adult in good health and CMV-seronegative. The chain joins TRBV2 to TRBJ1-2; TRBD1 matches 8 bases. Specimen: memory CD4+ T cells from blood. Written as DNA, the CDR3 is TGTGCCAGCAGTGGGACAGGGATTTTAAGTGGCTACACCTTC. It codes for CASSGTGILSGYTF. The variable domain in full, with the rest retrieved from reference TRBV2 and TRBJ1-2, is EPEVTQTPSHQVTQMGQEVILRCVPISNHLYFYWYRQILGQKVEFLVSFYNNEISEKSEIFDDQFSVERPDGSNFTLKIRSTKLEDSAMYFCASSGTGILSGYTFGSGTRLTVV.